Each of the 32 T cell receptor beta chains below was sequenced from the same sample in a study of metastatic and nonmetastatic thyroid tumors. TCRdb re-clonotyped the PCR reads through MiXCR. The profile shows under 35,000 clones, approximately 17% of them singletons. All patients were treatment-naive before thyroid surgery. Sample: blood. These receptors came from a female donor with papillary thyroid cancer or a benign thyroid nodule (not recorded which). Some clones in this sample may be carry-over from other donors' samples.

This clone was detected many times. The chain recombines TRBV12-3 or TRBV12-4 with TRBJ1-2, with 8 bases lining up with TRBD1. The CDR3 is 13 amino acids. Germline trimming cut 1 base from V and 5 bases from J; bases unmatched to any gene: 0. The CDR3 nucleotides read TGTGCCAGCAGTTTAGGGACAGGGTATGGCTACACCTTC. It codes for CASSLGTGYGYTF.

This clone has a count of ten or more. The chain recombines TRBV11-3 with TRBJ2-7; D is perhaps TRBD1 or TRBD2 (5 bases each). Germline loops: CDR1 SGHNT, CDR2 YENEEA. The CDR3 has 15 residues. The V gene lost 5 bases and the J gene lost 4 bases, with 18 bases spanning the gap. The CDR3 here is CASSGHTCCGYEQYF. CDR3 DNA sequence: TGTGCCAGCAGCGGACATACTTGCTGCGGGTACGAGCAGTACTTC.

Many counts were recorded for this clone. V usage is TRBV2 and J usage is TRBJ2-2, with 8 nucleotides matching TRBD1. This CDR3 is 16 amino acids long. Trimming at V came to 6 bases and at J to 1 base, leaving 7 bases not matched to a gene. The germline CDR1 and CDR2 sequences are SNHLY and FYNNEI. The CDR3 DNA reads TGTGCCAGCAGGACCTCCGGGACAGGGAACACCGGGGAGCTGTTTTTT. It encodes CASRTSGTGNTGELFF.

This clone was seen ten or more times. The chain carries TRBV12-5 and TRBJ2-5; 7 bases are a match to TRBD1. In germline, CDR1 is LGHNT, CDR2 FRNRAP. The CDR3 length is 15 residues. V shed 6 bases and J 2 bases; nucleotides not matched to a gene: 9. This CDR3 is CASGPGTAVQETQYF. The CDR3 bases are TGTGCTAGTGGCCCCGGGACAGCCGTACAAGAGACCCAGTACTTC.

This clone appeared a few times. The germline gene is not matched at one end of the junction; a read error may be the cause. The rearrangement joins TRBV12-3 or TRBV12-4 to TRBJ1-6; TRBD1 matches at 7 bases. The CDR3 is made up of 15 amino acids. The CDR3 region has the DNA TGTGCCAGCAGTTTTAAGACAGGGTGTCATTCACCCCTCCACTTC. It translates to CASSFKTGCHSPLHF.

This clone was picked up many times. A much larger clone differs by one base, so this may be a read error. CDR3 sequence reads: CASSQDVSASGANVLTF. The CDR3, as DNA: TGCGCCAGCAGCCAAGATGTGTCTGCCTCTGGGGCCAACGTCCTGACTTTC. This chain connects TRBV4-3 to TRBJ2-6; D unresolved. V was shortened by 0 bases and J by 0 bases, with 9 bases between the two germline ends. Germline values: CDR1 LGHNA, CDR2 YSLEER. This CDR3 comprises 17 residues.

This clone was seen a few times. A junction boundary mismatches the germline segment, possibly from a read error. The V call is TRBV6-6, the J call TRBJ2-1; 9 bases map to TRBD2. The CDR3 is 15 amino acids. Germline CDR1 reads MNHNY; CDR2 reads SVGAGI (reference sequence). CDR3 sequence reads: CASSYSAGGYNDQFF. The CDR3 region has the DNA TGTGCCAGCAGTTACTCCGCGGGAGGGTATAATGATCAGTTCTTC.

As regards this clone: This may be a read error, as it is one base from a much larger clone. The rearrangement uses TRBV5-5 and TRBJ2-7; D possibly corresponds to TRBD2 (6 bases). CDR3 length equals 15 residues. Between the trimmed V and J ends, which lost 2 bases and 2 bases, there was a span of 14 bases. Germline-derived CDR1 and CDR2 are SGHKS and YYEKEE (reference sequence). CDR3 coding DNA: TGTGCCAGCAGCTTCTCCACGTGGAGGGCCTACGAGCAGTACTTC. Its translation: CASSFSTWRAYEQYF.

This clone showed up many times. The chain uses TRBV6-1 and TRBJ1-4; the D is unclear. In germline, CDR1 is MNHNS, CDR2 SASEGT. The V end lost 6 bases, the J end lost 7 bases, and 15 bases lay between the germline ends. The CDR3 extends over 14 amino acids. CDR3 region: CASSSVAGGEKLFF. The CDR3 DNA reads as TGTGCCAGCAGCTCTGTCGCGGGTGGTGAAAAACTGTTTTTT.

There are many counts of this clone. The V and J genes are TRBV3-1 and TRBJ2-7; TRBD2 is a possible D gene (6 bases). Trimming cost V 3 bases and J 3 bases, with 6 bases left between them. Germline V gene sequence: CDR1 LGHDT, CDR2 YNNKEL (reference sequence). This CDR3 spans 12 amino acids. The CDR3 sequence: CASSQRDYEQYF. The CDR3 bases are TGTGCCAGCAGCCAGCGGGACTACGAGCAGTACTTC.

This clone was seen only a few times. Germline is not matched at one junction end, which may reflect a read error. The rearrangement uses TRBV6-1 and TRBJ1-2, with 8 bases aligning to TRBD1. The CDR3 runs to 16 residues. The germline gives CDR1 MNHNS, CDR2 SASEGT. CDR3 sequence reads: CASSDPSGQGVYCYTF. In DNA, the CDR3 is TGTGCCAGCAGTGACCCCTCCGGACAGGGCGTCTATTGCTACACCTTC.

In its sample, this clone was seen many times. The chain employs TRBV7-7 and TRBJ2-1; D is ambiguous. V was clipped by 5 bases and J by 7 bases, with 21 bases between them. This CDR3 contains 16 residues. Per the germline V gene, CDR1 is SSHAT and CDR2 is FNYEAQ (reference sequence). CDR3 amino acids: CASSPQPGMMGNEQFF. The CDR3 DNA reads as TGTGCCAGCAGCCCTCAACCAGGAATGATGGGGAATGAGCAGTTCTTC.

In this sample, this clone turned up many times. This sequence joins TRBV20-1 and TRBJ2-5; D not certain. The CDR3 is 15 amino acids. The germline gives CDR1 DFQATT, CDR2 SNEGSKA (reference sequence). V shed 0 bases and J shed 2 bases, with 13 bases lying between them. CDR3 amino acids: CSARDWLELQETQYF. Written as DNA, the CDR3 is TGCAGTGCTAGAGATTGGTTAGAACTACAAGAGACCCAGTACTTC.

This clone was seen at least ten times. V gene TRBV4-3 combines with J gene TRBJ1-4; the D is unclear. Looked up from germline, CDR1 is LGHNA and CDR2 is YSLEER. With 1 base removed from V and 7 bases from J, the gap between germline ends came to 10 bases. This CDR3 has 14 residues. The CDR3 DNA reads TGCGCCAGCAGCCAAGCCCGGGAACTTGAAAAACTGTTTTTT. Translation: CASSQARELEKLFF.

In its sample, this clone ranks as medium-sized. The rearrangement uses TRBV28 and TRBJ2-7; 10 nucleotides match TRBD2. In germline, CDR1 is MDHEN, CDR2 SYDVKM. V shed 2 bases and J 2 bases; nucleotides not matched to a gene: 12. The CDR3 runs 18 residues. CDR3 loop: CASSLIAASGSRTYEQYF. The CDR3 nucleotides are TGTGCCAGCAGTTTAATCGCGGCTAGCGGGAGTAGAACCTACGAGCAGTACTTC.

This clone was detected many times. This rearrangement joins TRBV19 to TRBJ1-1, with D perhaps matching TRBD1 (6 bases). The CDR3 contains 14 residues. From germline, CDR1 is LNHDA and CDR2 SQIVND (reference sequence). The V end was cut by 3 bases, the J end by 5 bases, with 13 bases between. CDR3 nucleotide sequence: TGTGCCAGTAGTATTAACAGGGTTGGAACTGAAGCTTTCTTT. Translated: CASSINRVGTEAFF.

This clone has ten or more counts. V usage is TRBV20-1 and J usage is TRBJ2-1; TRBD2 matches at 7 bases. The length of the CDR3 is 16 residues. Germline CDR1 and CDR2: DFQATT and SNEGSKA (reference sequence). V shed 0 bases and J 8 bases; nucleotides not matched to a gene: 13. This CDR3 reads CSARDLVRGRRDEQFF. CDR3 sequence (DNA): TGCAGTGCTAGAGATTTGGTCCGCGGGAGAAGGGATGAGCAGTTCTTC.

Ten or more counts support this clone. The rearrangement uses TRBV12-3 or TRBV12-4 and TRBJ2-1; 11 bases map to TRBD1. The CDR3 is 15 amino acids. V gave up 6 bases and J gave up 6 bases; unmatched junction bases: 7. The CDR3: CASSPGTGGANEQFF. In DNA, the CDR3 is TGTGCCAGCAGCCCAGGGACAGGGGGTGCCAATGAGCAGTTCTTC.

By sample fraction, this clone is medium-sized (0.01 to 0.1%). CDR3 in amino acids: CASSRDRGHASEQYF. The CDR3, as DNA: TGTGCCAGCAGCAGGGACAGGGGGCATGCCAGCGAGCAGTACTTC. V usage is TRBV6-1 and J usage is TRBJ2-7, with TRBD1 matching 12 bases. Germline assignment: CDR1 MNHNS and CDR2 SASEGT. The CDR3 contains 15 residues. V lost 6 bases and J lost 6; bases outside the gene matches: 9.

In this sample, this clone turned up a few times. A single base separates this from a much larger clone, so it may be a read error. The genes are TRBV3-1 and TRBJ2-5; the D is unclear. The CDR3 is 13 residues long. Trimming left V 5 bases short and J 4 bases short, with 11 bases between. Germline CDR1 is LGHDT and CDR2 is YNNKEL (reference sequence). CDR3 sequence reads: CASSGNRRETQYF. In DNA, the CDR3 is TGTGCCAGCAGCGGCAATCGGAGAGAGACCCAGTACTTC.

This clone was detected only a few times. Possible read error: a much larger clone is one base away. The genes are TRBV20-1 and TRBJ2-5, with D possibly TRBD1 on 5 matching bases. The CDR3 is 12 amino acids. The V gene's germline CDR1 is DFQATT and CDR2 SNEGSKA (reference sequence). Here the CDR3 DNA reads TGCAGTGCTACCAAACAGGTGGAGACCAAGTACTTC. Translating gives CSATKQVETKYF.

Comment on this clone: A much larger clone lies a single base off, so this may be a read error. The chain links TRBV4-1 to TRBJ2-5, with 9 nucleotides matching TRBD1. The CDR3 is 16 amino acids. Germline trimming cut 4 bases from V and 13 bases from J; bases unmatched to any gene: 19. Germline assignment: CDR1 MGHRA and CDR2 YSYEKL. This chain's CDR3 is CASSLVIRDRVGLRYF. CDR3 nucleotides: TGCGCCAGCAGCCTAGTGATCCGGGACAGGGTGGGGTTACGGTACTTC.

The sample holds many counts of this clone. The CDR3 sequence: CASRMTGRNQPQHF. The CDR3, as DNA: TGTGCCAGCCGTATGACAGGGAGGAATCAGCCCCAGCATTTT. This rearrangement joins TRBV6-1 to TRBJ1-5, with TRBD1 matching over 7 bases. This CDR3 spans 14 amino acids. Unmatched junction bases numbered 8, after V lost 8 bases and J lost 4 bases. Looked up from germline, CDR1 is MNHNS and CDR2 is SASEGT.

This clone was counted at least ten times. The chain has TRBV6-4 and TRBJ2-3, with TRBD2 identical over 10 bases. Germline V lookup: CDR1 MRHNA, CDR2 SNTAGT. The CDR3 contains 15 residues. The junction had 2 bases not matched to a gene; V was cut back by 4 bases and J by 1 base. CDR3 loop: CASSASGGGTDTQYF. CDR3 in DNA: TGTGCCAGCAGTGCCAGCGGGGGGGGCACAGATACGCAGTATTTT.

This clone was seen many times. The V call is TRBV29-1, the J call TRBJ2-1, with D possibly matching TRBD2 (5 bases). Per the germline V gene, CDR1 is SQVTM and CDR2 is ANQGSEA. There are 15 residues in the CDR3. Trimming took 4 bases from V and 6 from J, leaving 19 bases between them. The CDR3: CSVVDPLGLINEQFF. The DNA for the CDR3 is TGCAGCGTTGTGGACCCACTAGGTCTAATCAATGAGCAGTTCTTC.

Many counts were recorded for this clone. The chain has TRBV10-1 and TRBJ2-3; D might be TRBD2 (6 bases). The CDR3 is 12 amino acids. V was pared by 3 bases and J by 8 bases, with 9 bases between. CDR1 is WNHNN and CDR2 is SYGVQD in the germline V gene (reference sequence). CDR3 nucleotide sequence: TGCGCCAGCAGTGATGGACTACGTACGCAGTATTTT. This translates into CASSDGLRTQYF.

This clone was seen many times. The CDR3 DNA reads TGTGCCAGCAGCGTATGGTCGAACACTGAAGCTTTCTTT. Its translation: CASSVWSNTEAFF. V is TRBV9 and J is TRBJ1-1; D is undetermined. V shed 1 base and J shed 1 base, with 5 bases lying between them. The CDR3 is made up of 13 amino acids. From germline, CDR1 is SGDLS and CDR2 YYNGEE. The full variable domain, in which reference TRBV9 and TRBJ1-1 provide the parts outside the CDR3, is DSGVTQTPKHLITATGQRVTLRCSPRSGDLSVYWYQQSLDQGLQFLIQYYNGEERAKGNILERFSAQQFPDLHSELNLSSLELGDSALYFCASSVWSNTEAFFGQGTRLTVV.

The rearrangement links TRBV2 to TRBJ2-7, with 9 bases lining up with TRBD2. Germline CDR1 SNHLY, CDR2 FYNNEI. The CDR3 sequence is 15 residues long. J gave up 5 bases and V 6 bases, and 11 bases lay outside the gene matches. The CDR3 protein is CASSSERTSVDEQYF. CDR3 nucleotide sequence: TGTGCCAGCAGCAGTGAACGGACTAGCGTGGACGAGCAGTACTTC.

This clone occurred many times. This sequence joins TRBV7-2 and TRBJ2-5; maybe TRBD2 (6 bases). Trimming removed 5 bases at V and 3 bases at J, with 13 bases between. The CDR3 contains 14 residues. The germline V gene encodes CDR1 SGHTA and CDR2 FQGNSA. Here the CDR3 DNA reads TGTGCCAGCAGCCCCGGATGGGAGGAAGAGACCCAGTACTTC. It yields the protein CASSPGWEEETQYF. Full variable domain (missing parts from reference TRBV7-2 and TRBJ2-5): GAGVSQSPSNKVTEKGKDVELRCDPISGHTALYWYRQSLGQGLEFLIYFQGNSAPDKSGLPSDRFSAERTGGSVSTLTIQRTQQEDSAVYLCASSPGWEEETQYFGPGTRLLVL.

This clone was counted many times. The gene calls are TRBV9 and TRBJ2-1, with D unclear. CDR1 and CDR2 (germline): SGDLS, YYNGEE. The CDR3 is 14 amino acids. The germline V and J ends were trimmed by 3 bases and 6 bases, with 13 bases remaining between them. DNA of the CDR3: TGTGCCAGCAGCGCTTCCATAGCATCCAATGAGCAGTTCTTC. Translation gives CASSASIASNEQFF.

This clone was picked up a small number of times. This sequence joins TRBV2 and TRBJ2-7; 9 bases match TRBD1. This CDR3 has 13 amino acids. Germline CDR1 reads SNHLY; CDR2 reads FYNNEI. The V segment lost 4 bases and the J segment 13 bases; nucleotides outside the gene matches: 11. The CDR3 protein is CASSGGQGYGHYF. In DNA form, the CDR3 reads TGTGCCAGCAGTGGGGGACAGGGATACGGGCATTACTTC.

There are many counts of this clone. V is TRBV13 and J is TRBJ2-7; 12 bases line up with TRBD2. V gave up 4 bases and J gave up 5 bases; unmatched junction bases: 12. Germline CDR1 reads PRHDT; CDR2 reads FYEKMQ (reference sequence). The CDR3 is 17 amino acids. CDR3 residues: CASSSTLTSGGNHEQYF. The CDR3 nucleotides read TGTGCCAGCAGCTCAACCCTTACTAGCGGGGGGAACCACGAGCAGTACTTC.